The rows below give T cell receptor beta chains drawn from one sample of a study of blood T cell repertoires in COVID-19. Method: immunoSEQ multiplex PCR; TCRdb's copy keeps in-frame clones and lacks some. The repertoire includes more than 95,000 clones, about nine tenths of them detected once, and approximately 1.9% sits in the top ten. Specimen: peripheral blood. Receptor source: a human donor with active COVID-19. The donor label of this sample is uncertain. CDR3s include the opening cysteine and the closing phenylalanine or tryptophan. Each record gives: V gene, D gene, J gene, clone size, CDR3 DNA, CDR3 protein. The D gene is left open where the match is weak. Size is stated for part of the rows, as once, few or many counts, or as a class when the clone is expanded.

v_call: TRBV10-3
d_call: TRBD1
j_call: TRBJ2-7
clone_size: NA
cdr3_nt: TGTGCCACTCCCCTCCGGGACAGCTCCTACGAGCAGTACTTC
cdr3_aa: CATPLRDSSYEQYF

v_call: TRBV6-6
d_call: NA
j_call: TRBJ1-4
clone_size: few
cdr3_nt: TGTGCCAGCAGTCCCCGCCGGGGAACTAATGAAAAACTGTTTTTT
cdr3_aa: CASSPRRGTNEKLFF

v_call: TRBV19
d_call: TRBD2
j_call: TRBJ2-1
clone_size: once
cdr3_nt: TGTGCCAGTAGTTTTATAGCGGGGGGAGCCGATTTCTGGGATGAGCAGTTCTTC
cdr3_aa: CASSFIAGGADFWDEQFF

v_call: TRBV12-3/TRBV12-4
d_call: TRBD1
j_call: TRBJ2-5
clone_size: NA
cdr3_nt: TGTGCCAGCAGTGGACAGGTAACGGAGACCCAGTACTTC
cdr3_aa: CASSGQVTETQYF

v_call: TRBV7-3
d_call: TRBD1
j_call: TRBJ2-2
clone_size: NA
cdr3_nt: TGTGCCAGCAGCCTGCGGACAGGGGGCACCGGGGAGCTGTTTTTT
cdr3_aa: CASSLRTGGTGELFF

v_call: TRBV4-3
d_call: TRBD2
j_call: TRBJ2-3
clone_size: NA
cdr3_nt: TGCGCCAGCAGTCGCGGGCCGGGACTAGATACAGATACGCAGTATTTT
cdr3_aa: CASSRGPGLDTDTQYF

v_call: TRBV28
d_call: TRBD1
j_call: TRBJ2-3
clone_size: NA
cdr3_nt: TGTGCCAGCAAGGACAGGGGCACAGATACGCAGTATTTT
cdr3_aa: CASKDRGTDTQYF

v_call: TRBV13
d_call: NA
j_call: TRBJ1-2
clone_size: NA
cdr3_nt: TGTGCCAGCAGCTCCCAAGGCCGAACTATCTATGGCTACACCTTC
cdr3_aa: CASSSQGRTIYGYTF

v_call: TRBV19
d_call: NA
j_call: TRBJ1-3
clone_size: NA
cdr3_nt: TGTGCCAGCGACAGCCTCTCTGGAAACACCATATATTTT
cdr3_aa: CASDSLSGNTIYF

v_call: TRBV6-2/TRBV6-3
d_call: TRBD1
j_call: TRBJ2-7
clone_size: NA
cdr3_nt: TGTGCCAGCAGTTACGCCAGGGGGTTGTACGAGCAGTACTTC
cdr3_aa: CASSYARGLYEQYF

v_call: TRBV7-8
d_call: TRBD1
j_call: TRBJ1-1
clone_size: NA
cdr3_nt: TGTGCCAGCAGCTTTTCCCGGGACAGGGGAAGAGAAGCTTTCTTT
cdr3_aa: CASSFSRDRGREAFF

v_call: TRBV5-1
d_call: TRBD2
j_call: TRBJ2-5
clone_size: NA
cdr3_nt: TGCGCCAGCAGCTCCGATAGCGGGGGGCCAGAAGAGACCCAGTACTTC
cdr3_aa: CASSSDSGGPEETQYF

v_call: TRBV6-6
d_call: NA
j_call: TRBJ2-7
clone_size: NA
cdr3_nt: TGTGCCAGCAGGGTACAGGGTTTAGACGAGCAGTACTTC
cdr3_aa: CASRVQGLDEQYF

v_call: TRBV6-5
d_call: NA
j_call: TRBJ1-5
clone_size: NA
cdr3_nt: TGTGCCAGCAGTTACTCCAGCGGGAATAGCAATCAGCCCCAGCATTTT
cdr3_aa: CASSYSSGNSNQPQHF

v_call: TRBV28
d_call: TRBD2
j_call: TRBJ2-5
clone_size: NA
cdr3_nt: TGTGCCAGCAGGAAAGCGGGGGCGCTGCGAGAGACCCAGTACTTC
cdr3_aa: CASRKAGALRETQYF

v_call: TRBV7-2
d_call: NA
j_call: TRBJ1-5
clone_size: NA
cdr3_nt: TGTGCCAGCAGCCCAGGGGGCAATCAGCCCCAGCATTTT
cdr3_aa: CASSPGGNQPQHF

v_call: TRBV19
d_call: TRBD1
j_call: TRBJ1-1
clone_size: NA
cdr3_nt: TGTGCCAGTAGTATACTACCGGGACAGGGAAGAACTGAAGCTTTCTTT
cdr3_aa: CASSILPGQGRTEAFF

v_call: TRBV2
d_call: NA
j_call: TRBJ2-3
clone_size: NA
cdr3_nt: TGTGCCAGCAGTGTAGTGAGCACAGATACGCAGTATTTT
cdr3_aa: CASSVVSTDTQYF

v_call: TRBV5-1
d_call: NA
j_call: TRBJ2-1
clone_size: NA
cdr3_nt: TGCGCCACCCAGACGGAGAGCTCCTACAATGAGCAGTTCTTC
cdr3_aa: CATQTESSYNEQFF

v_call: TRBV7-8
d_call: NA
j_call: TRBJ1-5
clone_size: once
cdr3_nt: TGTGCCAGCAGCTTAGTAGGAGACGGAATTTATAGCAATCAGCCCCAGCATTTT
cdr3_aa: CASSLVGDGIYSNQPQHF

v_call: TRBV5-1
d_call: NA
j_call: TRBJ1-2
clone_size: NA
cdr3_nt: TGCGCCAGCAGCTTGGGACAGAACTATGGCTACACCTTC
cdr3_aa: CASSLGQNYGYTF

v_call: TRBV9
d_call: NA
j_call: TRBJ1-2
clone_size: NA
cdr3_nt: TGTGCCAGCAGCGTCGGGGTTAACTATGGCTACACCTTC
cdr3_aa: CASSVGVNYGYTF

v_call: TRBV5-6
d_call: NA
j_call: TRBJ1-5
clone_size: NA
cdr3_nt: TGTGCCAGCAGCTTGGGAGTTAATCAGCCCCAGCATTTT
cdr3_aa: CASSLGVNQPQHF

v_call: TRBV19
d_call: TRBD1
j_call: TRBJ1-2
clone_size: NA
cdr3_nt: TGTGCCAGTAGGGACAGGGGCTATGGCTACACCTTC
cdr3_aa: CASRDRGYGYTF

v_call: TRBV4-3
d_call: NA
j_call: TRBJ2-1
clone_size: NA
cdr3_nt: TGCGCCAGCAGCCAAGGTATAGGGGGCTCCTACAATGAGCAGTTCTTC
cdr3_aa: CASSQGIGGSYNEQFF

v_call: TRBV11-2
d_call: NA
j_call: TRBJ2-7
clone_size: NA
cdr3_nt: TGTGCCAGCAGCGGACCCTCGGGATCCGTCTACGAGCAGTACTTC
cdr3_aa: CASSGPSGSVYEQYF

v_call: TRBV5-1
d_call: TRBD2
j_call: TRBJ2-3
clone_size: once
cdr3_nt: TGCGCCAGCAGCTTAAATAGCGGGGTAATAGATACGCAGTATTTT
cdr3_aa: CASSLNSGVIDTQYF

v_call: TRBV6-6
d_call: TRBD1
j_call: TRBJ1-2
clone_size: NA
cdr3_nt: TGTGCCAGCAGACCGACAGGGGAGATTCCATATGGCTACACCTTC
cdr3_aa: CASRPTGEIPYGYTF

v_call: TRBV24-1
d_call: TRBD1
j_call: TRBJ2-3
clone_size: once
cdr3_nt: TGTGCCACCACCTCGGGACAGGTTTCAGATACGCAGTATTTT
cdr3_aa: CATTSGQVSDTQYF

v_call: TRBV5-1
d_call: NA
j_call: TRBJ2-2
clone_size: NA
cdr3_nt: TGCGCCAGCAGCTCACTCCCAGGGACCGGGGAGCTGTTTTTT
cdr3_aa: CASSSLPGTGELFF

v_call: TRBV2
d_call: NA
j_call: TRBJ2-3
clone_size: NA
cdr3_nt: TGTGCCAGCAGTGAAGGCCGGAGCAGCACAGATACGCAGTATTTT
cdr3_aa: CASSEGRSSTDTQYF

v_call: TRBV2
d_call: TRBD2
j_call: TRBJ2-2
clone_size: NA
cdr3_nt: TGTGCCAGCATTGTGACTAGCGGGGCCGCCGGGGAGCTGTTTTTT
cdr3_aa: CASIVTSGAAGELFF

v_call: TRBV7-2
d_call: TRBD1
j_call: TRBJ2-2
clone_size: NA
cdr3_nt: TGTGCCAGCAGCTTATCTTTGACAGGGGGGACTGCCGGGGAGCTGTTTTTT
cdr3_aa: CASSLSLTGGTAGELFF

v_call: TRBV5-4
d_call: NA
j_call: TRBJ2-1
clone_size: once
cdr3_nt: TGTGCCATCCACTCCCCCGGGGATGAGCAGTTCTTC
cdr3_aa: CAIHSPGDEQFF

v_call: TRBV6-2/TRBV6-3
d_call: NA
j_call: TRBJ1-2
clone_size: NA
cdr3_nt: TGTGCCAGCAGCGACAGCTATGGCTACACCTTC
cdr3_aa: CASSDSYGYTF

v_call: TRBV6-5
d_call: NA
j_call: TRBJ1-2
clone_size: NA
cdr3_nt: TGTGCCAGCAGTTACTCTATCCAGGGCTATGGCTACACCTTC
cdr3_aa: CASSYSIQGYGYTF

v_call: TRBV28
d_call: TRBD1
j_call: TRBJ2-7
clone_size: NA
cdr3_nt: TGTGCCAGCAGTTCACCGGGACAGGGTAGCTACGAGCAGTACTTC
cdr3_aa: CASSSPGQGSYEQYF

v_call: TRBV4-2
d_call: NA
j_call: TRBJ2-5
clone_size: NA
cdr3_nt: TGTGCCAGCAGCCGCGACGTTGTCGGGGGGCGGCAAGAGACCCAGTACTTC
cdr3_aa: CASSRDVVGGRQETQYF

v_call: TRBV24-1
d_call: NA
j_call: TRBJ1-2
clone_size: NA
cdr3_nt: TGTGCCACCAGTCCTTCTAACTATGGCTACACCTTC
cdr3_aa: CATSPSNYGYTF

v_call: TRBV7-3
d_call: TRBD1
j_call: TRBJ2-6
clone_size: NA
cdr3_nt: TGTGCCAGCAGCTTAAAGGGGACAGGGAGTGGGGCCAACGTCCTGACTTTC
cdr3_aa: CASSLKGTGSGANVLTF

v_call: TRBV7-9
d_call: NA
j_call: TRBJ2-3
clone_size: NA
cdr3_nt: TGTGCCAGCAGCTTAGACAGGCGCCTCACAGATACGCAGTATTTT
cdr3_aa: CASSLDRRLTDTQYF

v_call: TRBV5-6
d_call: NA
j_call: TRBJ2-3
clone_size: NA
cdr3_nt: TGTGCCAGCAGCTTGTATTCAGGGGCGGGAGATACGCAGTATTTT
cdr3_aa: CASSLYSGAGDTQYF

v_call: TRBV2
d_call: TRBD1
j_call: TRBJ1-3
clone_size: NA
cdr3_nt: TGTGCCAGCAGAGAGGGGACAGGAAGAGAAAACACCATATATTTT
cdr3_aa: CASREGTGRENTIYF

v_call: TRBV7-2
d_call: TRBD2
j_call: TRBJ2-3
clone_size: NA
cdr3_nt: TGTGCCAGCAGTTCGGGACTAGCGGTTGATACGCAGTATTTT
cdr3_aa: CASSSGLAVDTQYF

v_call: TRBV7-9
d_call: TRBD1
j_call: TRBJ1-5
clone_size: NA
cdr3_nt: TGTGCCAGCAGCTTAGGGGCAGGGGGTCAGCCCCAGCATTTT
cdr3_aa: CASSLGAGGQPQHF

v_call: TRBV7-8
d_call: TRBD1
j_call: TRBJ2-2
clone_size: NA
cdr3_nt: TGTGCCAGCAGCTTGTCGGGACAGGGGGCCGGCGGGGAGCTGTTTTTT
cdr3_aa: CASSLSGQGAGGELFF

v_call: TRBV10-3
d_call: NA
j_call: TRBJ1-6
clone_size: NA
cdr3_nt: TGTGCCATCAGTGAGTCGACCCGACAGATCCGGAATTCACCCCTCCACTTT
cdr3_aa: CAISESTRQIRNSPLHF

v_call: TRBV29-1
d_call: NA
j_call: TRBJ2-3
clone_size: once
cdr3_nt: TGCAGCGTTGTGGTCGGGCTAGCTTCAGATACGCAGTATTTT
cdr3_aa: CSVVVGLASDTQYF

v_call: TRBV5-1
d_call: NA
j_call: TRBJ2-3
clone_size: NA
cdr3_nt: TGCGCCAGCAGCGTACTGGACAGTTCTAGCACAGATACGCAGTATTTT
cdr3_aa: CASSVLDSSSTDTQYF

v_call: TRBV7-6
d_call: NA
j_call: TRBJ2-7
clone_size: NA
cdr3_nt: TGTGCCAGCAGCCCAGAAGTGGCAGGGAATCTCGAGCAGTACTTC
cdr3_aa: CASSPEVAGNLEQYF

v_call: TRBV5-6
d_call: NA
j_call: TRBJ1-1
clone_size: NA
cdr3_nt: TGTGCCAGCAGCGAGACAGGTTACACTGAAGCTTTCTTT
cdr3_aa: CASSETGYTEAFF

v_call: TRBV5-4
d_call: NA
j_call: TRBJ1-2
clone_size: NA
cdr3_nt: TGTGCCAGCAGCTTGGCACACCCCTATGGCTACACCTTC
cdr3_aa: CASSLAHPYGYTF

v_call: TRBV6-5
d_call: NA
j_call: TRBJ2-3
clone_size: NA
cdr3_nt: TGTGCCAGCAGGGCGATACCCGAGGCAGATACGCAGTATTTT
cdr3_aa: CASRAIPEADTQYF

v_call: TRBV25-1
d_call: NA
j_call: TRBJ2-7
clone_size: NA
cdr3_nt: TGTGCCAGCAGTGAAGACACCTACGAGCAGTACTTC
cdr3_aa: CASSEDTYEQYF

v_call: TRBV2
d_call: NA
j_call: TRBJ1-2
clone_size: NA
cdr3_nt: TGTGCCAGCAGTTTGATACAGGGTGGCGGCTACACCTTC
cdr3_aa: CASSLIQGGGYTF

v_call: TRBV28
d_call: NA
j_call: TRBJ1-2
clone_size: NA
cdr3_nt: TGTGCCAGCATTGGACACCCCTATGGCTACACCTTC
cdr3_aa: CASIGHPYGYTF

v_call: TRBV9
d_call: NA
j_call: TRBJ1-2
clone_size: NA
cdr3_nt: TGTGCCAGCAGCGTGGGGGGTAACCCGAATTATGGCTACACCTTC
cdr3_aa: CASSVGGNPNYGYTF